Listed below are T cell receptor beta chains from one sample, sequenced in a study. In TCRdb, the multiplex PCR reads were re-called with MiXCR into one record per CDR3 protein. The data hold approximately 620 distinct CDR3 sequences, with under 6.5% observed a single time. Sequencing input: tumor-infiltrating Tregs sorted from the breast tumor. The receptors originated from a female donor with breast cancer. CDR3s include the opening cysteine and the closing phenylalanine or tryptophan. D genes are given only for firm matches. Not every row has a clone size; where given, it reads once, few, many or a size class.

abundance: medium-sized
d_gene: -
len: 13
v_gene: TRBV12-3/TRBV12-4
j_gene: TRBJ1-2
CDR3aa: CASSYTGNYGYTF
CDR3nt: TGTGCCAGCAGTTATACAGGGAACTATGGCTACACCTTC

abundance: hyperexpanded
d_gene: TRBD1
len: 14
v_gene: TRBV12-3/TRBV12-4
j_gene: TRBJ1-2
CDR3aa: CASSPGQGRRGYTF
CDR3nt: TGTGCCAGCAGTCCCGGACAGGGGCGAAGGGGCTACACCTTC

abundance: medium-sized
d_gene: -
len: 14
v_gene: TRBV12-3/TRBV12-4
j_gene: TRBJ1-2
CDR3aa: CASSLGGVSYGYTF
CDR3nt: TGTGCCAGCAGTTTAGGAGGGGTTTCCTATGGCTACACCTTC

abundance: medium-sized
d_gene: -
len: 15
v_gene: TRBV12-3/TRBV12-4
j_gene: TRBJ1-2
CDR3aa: CASQPPNRAGYGYTF
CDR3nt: TGTGCCAGCCAACCGCCAAACAGGGCCGGCTATGGCTACACCTTC

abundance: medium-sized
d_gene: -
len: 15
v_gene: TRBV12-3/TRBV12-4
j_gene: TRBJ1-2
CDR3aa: CASSLYRNPNYGYTF
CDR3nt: TGTGCCAGCAGTTTGTACAGGAATCCTAACTATGGCTACACCTTC

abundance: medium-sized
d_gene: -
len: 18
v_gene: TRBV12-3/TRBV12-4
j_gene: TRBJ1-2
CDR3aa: CASSSQDSPAGINYGYTF
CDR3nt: TGTGCCAGCAGTTCCCAAGACTCCCCGGCGGGGATTAACTATGGCTACACCTTC

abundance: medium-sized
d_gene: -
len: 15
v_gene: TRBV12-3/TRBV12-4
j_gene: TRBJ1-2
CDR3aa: CASSSSNSVNYGYTF
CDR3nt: TGTGCCAGCAGTTCCTCTAACAGTGTGAACTATGGCTACACCTTC

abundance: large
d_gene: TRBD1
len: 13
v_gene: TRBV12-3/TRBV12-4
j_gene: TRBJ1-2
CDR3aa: CASSGGQGDGYTF
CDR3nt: TGTGCCAGCAGCGGAGGACAGGGTGATGGCTACACCTTC

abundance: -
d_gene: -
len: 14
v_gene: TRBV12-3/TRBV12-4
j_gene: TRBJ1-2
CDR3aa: CASRAPGTNYGYTF
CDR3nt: TGTGCCAGCAGGGCACCCGGGACAAATTATGGCTACACCTTC

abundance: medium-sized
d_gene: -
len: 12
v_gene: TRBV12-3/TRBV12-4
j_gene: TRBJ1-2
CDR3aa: CASSLAVRGYTF
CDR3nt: TGTGCCAGCAGCTTAGCGGTCCGTGGCTACACCTTC

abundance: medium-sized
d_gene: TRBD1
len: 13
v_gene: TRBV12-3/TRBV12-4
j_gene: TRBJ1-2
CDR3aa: CASSGTGNYGYTF
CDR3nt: TGTGCCAGCAGTGGGACAGGGAACTATGGCTACACCTTC

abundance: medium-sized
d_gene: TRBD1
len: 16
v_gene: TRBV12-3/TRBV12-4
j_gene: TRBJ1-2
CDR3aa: CASSSVGQAGDYGYTF
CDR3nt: TGTGCCAGCAGTTCAGTCGGACAGGCTGGGGACTATGGCTACACCTTC

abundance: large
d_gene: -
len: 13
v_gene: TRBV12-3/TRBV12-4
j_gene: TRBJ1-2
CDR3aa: CASTANHNYGYTF
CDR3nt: TGTGCCAGCACCGCCAATCATAACTATGGCTACACCTTC

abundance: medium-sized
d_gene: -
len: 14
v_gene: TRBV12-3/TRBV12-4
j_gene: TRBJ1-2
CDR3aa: CASSLGAAFYGYTF
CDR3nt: TGTGCCAGCAGTTTAGGTGCGGCATTCTATGGCTACACCTTC

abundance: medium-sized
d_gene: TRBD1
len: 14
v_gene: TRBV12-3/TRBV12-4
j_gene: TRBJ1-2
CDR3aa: CASTTTTGRGSYTF
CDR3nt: TGTGCCAGCACTACTACGACAGGGAGAGGGAGCTACACCTTC

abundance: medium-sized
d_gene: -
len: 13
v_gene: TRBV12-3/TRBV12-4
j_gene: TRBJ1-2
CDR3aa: CASSLGPYYGYTF
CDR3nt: TGTGCCAGCAGCCTAGGACCTTACTATGGCTACACCTTC

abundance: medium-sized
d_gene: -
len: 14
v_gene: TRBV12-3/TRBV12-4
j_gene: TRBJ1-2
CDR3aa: CASSMIGPINGYTF
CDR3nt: TGTGCCAGCAGCATGATCGGGCCAATTAATGGCTACACCTTC

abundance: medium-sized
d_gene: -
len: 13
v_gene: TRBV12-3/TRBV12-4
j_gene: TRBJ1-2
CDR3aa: CASSLGQHYGYTF
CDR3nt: TGTGCCAGCAGCCTCGGACAGCACTATGGCTACACCTTC

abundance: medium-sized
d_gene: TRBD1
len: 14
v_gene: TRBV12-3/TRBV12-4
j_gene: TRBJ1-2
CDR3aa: CASSRGQGTYGYTF
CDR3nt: TGTGCCAGCAGTAGGGGACAGGGGACCTATGGCTACACCTTC

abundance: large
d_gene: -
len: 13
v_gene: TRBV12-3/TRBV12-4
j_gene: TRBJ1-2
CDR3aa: CASSNYTGKGYTF
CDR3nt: TGTGCCAGCAGCAACTACACAGGGAAGGGCTACACCTTC

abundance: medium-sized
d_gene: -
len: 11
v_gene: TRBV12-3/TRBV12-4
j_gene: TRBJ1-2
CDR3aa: CASSLALGYTF
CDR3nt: TGTGCCAGCAGTTTAGCGCTCGGCTACACCTTC

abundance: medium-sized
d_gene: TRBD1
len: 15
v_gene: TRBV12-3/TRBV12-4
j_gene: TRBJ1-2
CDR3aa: CASSPRTGASYGYTF
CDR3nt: TGTGCCAGCAGTCCTCGGACAGGGGCTTCCTATGGCTACACCTTC

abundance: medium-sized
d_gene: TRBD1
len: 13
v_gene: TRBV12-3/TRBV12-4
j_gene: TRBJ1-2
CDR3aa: CASSYRGGNGYTF
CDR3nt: TGTGCCAGCAGTTACAGGGGTGGCAATGGCTACACCTTC

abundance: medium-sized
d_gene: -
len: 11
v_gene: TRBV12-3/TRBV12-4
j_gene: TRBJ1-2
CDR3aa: CASSSTYGYTF
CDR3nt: TGTGCCAGCAGCAGCACCTATGGCTACACCTTC

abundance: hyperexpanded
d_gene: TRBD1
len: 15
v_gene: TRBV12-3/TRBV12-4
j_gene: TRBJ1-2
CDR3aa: CASSKGQGNFNGYTF
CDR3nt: TGTGCCAGCAGTAAAGGACAGGGTAATTTCAATGGCTACACCTTC

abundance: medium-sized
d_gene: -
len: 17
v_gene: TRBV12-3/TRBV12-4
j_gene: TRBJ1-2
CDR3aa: CASSLSGRGRNSYGYTF
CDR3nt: TGTGCCAGCAGCCTCTCCGGCAGGGGTCGCAACAGCTATGGCTACACCTTC

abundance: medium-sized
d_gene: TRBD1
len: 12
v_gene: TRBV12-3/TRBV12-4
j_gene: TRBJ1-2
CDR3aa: CASTPDRDGYTF
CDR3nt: TGTGCCAGCACCCCGGACAGGGACGGCTACACCTTC

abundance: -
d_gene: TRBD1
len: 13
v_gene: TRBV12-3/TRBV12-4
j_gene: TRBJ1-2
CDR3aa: CASSWDRIYGYTF
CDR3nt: TGTGCCAGCAGTTGGGACAGAATCTATGGCTACACCTTC

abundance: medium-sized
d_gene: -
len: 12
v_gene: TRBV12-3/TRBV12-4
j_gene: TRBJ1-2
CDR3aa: CASRPDGRSYTF
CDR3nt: TGTGCCAGCAGACCCGACGGGAGAAGCTACACCTTC

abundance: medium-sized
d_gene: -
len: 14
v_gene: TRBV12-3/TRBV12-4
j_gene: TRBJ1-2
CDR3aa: CASTNRRGVGGYTF
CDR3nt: TGTGCCAGCACCAACCGGAGGGGAGTTGGTGGCTACACCTTC

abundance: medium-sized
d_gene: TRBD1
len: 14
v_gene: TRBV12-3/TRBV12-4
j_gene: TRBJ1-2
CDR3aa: CASSYKTGDYGYTF
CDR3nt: TGTGCCAGCAGCTACAAAACAGGGGACTATGGCTACACCTTC

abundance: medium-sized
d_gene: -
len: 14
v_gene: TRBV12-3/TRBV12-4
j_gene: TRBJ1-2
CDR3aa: CASSQSGGNYGYTF
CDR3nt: TGTGCCAGCAGTCAGTCGGGAGGCAACTATGGCTACACCTTC

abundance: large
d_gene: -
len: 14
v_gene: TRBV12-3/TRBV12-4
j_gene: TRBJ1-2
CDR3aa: CASSFQGQPYGYTF
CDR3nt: TGTGCCAGCAGTTTTCAGGGGCAACCCTATGGCTACACCTTC

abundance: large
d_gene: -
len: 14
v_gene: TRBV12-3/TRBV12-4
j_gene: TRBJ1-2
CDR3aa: CASSYSDSLNGYTF
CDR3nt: TGTGCCAGCAGCTACTCGGACAGTCTAAATGGCTACACCTTC

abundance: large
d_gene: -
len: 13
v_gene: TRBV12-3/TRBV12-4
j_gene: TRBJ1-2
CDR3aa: CASSLRPRLGWTF
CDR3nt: TGTGCCAGCAGTTTACGTCCGCGTTTAGGCTGGACCTTC

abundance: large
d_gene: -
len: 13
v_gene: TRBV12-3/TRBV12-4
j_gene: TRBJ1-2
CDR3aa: CASSYDIDYGYTF
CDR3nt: TGTGCCAGCAGCTACGACATCGACTATGGCTACACCTTC

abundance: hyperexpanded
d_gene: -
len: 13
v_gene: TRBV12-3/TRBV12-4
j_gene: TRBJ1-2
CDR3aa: CASSLTVNYGYTF
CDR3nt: TGTGCCAGCAGTTTAACGGTCAACTATGGCTACACCTTC

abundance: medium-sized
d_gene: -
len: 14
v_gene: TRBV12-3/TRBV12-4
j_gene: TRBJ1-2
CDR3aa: CASSSGAGYYGYTF
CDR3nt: TGTGCCAGCAGTTCCGGGGCAGGATATTATGGCTACACCTTC

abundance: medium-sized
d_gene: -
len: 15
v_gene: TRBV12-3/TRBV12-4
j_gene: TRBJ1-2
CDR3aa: CASSLSGGRSYGYTF
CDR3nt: TGTGCCAGCAGTTTATCGGGAGGGAGGAGCTATGGCTACACCTTC

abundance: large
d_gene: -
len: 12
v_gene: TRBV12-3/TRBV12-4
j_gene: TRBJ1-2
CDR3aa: CASSLPAIGYTF
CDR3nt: TGTGCCAGCAGTTTACCAGCAATCGGCTACACCTTC

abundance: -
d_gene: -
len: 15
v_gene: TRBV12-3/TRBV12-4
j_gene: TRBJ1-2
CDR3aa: CASSLGQSANYGYTF
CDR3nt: TGTGCCAGCAGTTTAGGACAGTCCGCTAACTATGGCTACACCTTC

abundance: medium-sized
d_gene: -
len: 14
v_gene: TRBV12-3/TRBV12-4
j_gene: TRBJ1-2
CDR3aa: CASSLKGYNYGYTF
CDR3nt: TGTGCCAGCAGTTTAAAAGGGTACAACTATGGCTACACCTTC

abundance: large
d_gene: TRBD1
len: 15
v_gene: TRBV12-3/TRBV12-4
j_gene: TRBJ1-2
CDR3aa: CASSLGGTGNYGYTF
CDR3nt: TGTGCCAGCAGTTTAGGTGGGACAGGGAACTATGGCTACACCTTC

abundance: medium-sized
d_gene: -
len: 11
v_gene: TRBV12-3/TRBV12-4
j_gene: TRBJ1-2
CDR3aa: CASSSQYGYTF
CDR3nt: TGTGCCAGCAGTTCTCAATATGGCTACACCTTC

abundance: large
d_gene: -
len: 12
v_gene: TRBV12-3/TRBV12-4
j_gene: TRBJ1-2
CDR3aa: CASTSIGYGYTF
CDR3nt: TGTGCCAGCACCTCCATTGGCTATGGCTACACCTTC

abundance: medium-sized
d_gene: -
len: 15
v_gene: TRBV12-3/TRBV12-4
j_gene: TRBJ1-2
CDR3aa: CASSTGSTPPYGYTF
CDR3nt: TGTGCCAGCAGTACAGGGTCCACCCCTCCCTATGGCTACACCTTC

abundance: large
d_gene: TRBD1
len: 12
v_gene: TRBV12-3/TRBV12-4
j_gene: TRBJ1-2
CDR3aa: CASSPTGHGYTF
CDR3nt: TGTGCCAGCAGTCCGACAGGGCATGGCTACACCTTC

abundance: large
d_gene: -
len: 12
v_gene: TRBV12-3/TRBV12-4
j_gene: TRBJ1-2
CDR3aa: CASSLEARGYTF
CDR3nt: TGTGCCAGCAGTTTGGAGGCAAGAGGCTACACCTTC

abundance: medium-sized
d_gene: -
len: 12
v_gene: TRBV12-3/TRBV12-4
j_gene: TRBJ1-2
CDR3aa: CASSLANYGYTF
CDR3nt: TGTGCCAGCAGTTTAGCGAACTATGGCTACACCTTC